These 3 T cell receptor beta chains were all obtained from the same sample, sequenced in a study of blood T cell repertoires in COVID-19. Clones were read by immunoSEQ multiplex PCR, and TCRdb kept only the in-frame ones, dropping some. This sample yields 40,000 to 45,000 clones, of which over 90% are seen a single time; 5% to 7% belongs to the top ten. Sequencing was performed on peripheral blood. Receptors were obtained from a human donor in a cohort sampled during active COVID-19.

V gene TRBV6-4 combines with J gene TRBJ2-1; TRBD1 aligns across 8 bases. The CDR3 length is 15 residues. J gave up 3 bases and V 3 bases, and 4 bases lay outside the gene matches. The V gene's germline CDR1 is MRHNA and CDR2 SNTAGT. The CDR3 sequence: CASSDRTGSYNEQFF. CDR3 sequence (DNA): TGTGCCAGCAGTGATAGGACAGGGAGCTACAATGAGCAGTTCTTC.

CDR3 amino acids: CASSFGQESYEQYF. The DNA for the CDR3 is TGTGCCAGCAGCTTCGGACAGGAATCCTACGAGCAGTACTTC. The V call is TRBV9, the J call TRBJ2-7; 7 nucleotides agree with TRBD1. V dropped 4 bases and J dropped 1; count of bases not matched to a gene: 5. Germline V gene lookup returns CDR1 SGDLS and CDR2 YYNGEE. The CDR3 sequence is 14 residues long.

The chain has TRBV30 and TRBJ1-5, with 9 bases identical to TRBD1. Germline values: CDR1 GTSNPN, CDR2 SVGIG (reference sequence). The CDR3 covers 18 residues. J lost 0 bases, V lost 2 bases, and 11 bases had no gene match. CDR3 protein: CAWSTGTGNPYSNQPQHF. CDR3 in DNA: TGTGCCTGGAGTACCGGGACAGGGAACCCTTATAGCAATCAGCCCCAGCATTTT.